This T cell receptor (beta chain) was documented in a study of blood T cell repertoires in COVID-19. About the research overall: Some COVID-19 samples were acute and others convalescent; all came from the United States, Italy and Spain.

Assay used: immunoSEQ multiplex PCR; TCRdb lists only in-frame clones, some missing. The repertoire holds about 400,000 clones, 87% seen once, with 2.5% to 3% in the top ten. CDR3 length: 16 residues. The germline V gene has CDR1 MGHRA and CDR2 YSYEKL. Trimming took 0 bases from V and 3 from J; bases not matched to a gene: 6. The chain uses TRBV4-1 and TRBJ1-2, with 8 nucleotides matching TRBD1. The TCR comes from a young woman who had recovered from COVID-19. Sequenced sample: PBMCs or T cells enriched from blood (not recorded which). The CDR3 region has the DNA TGCGCCAGCAGCCAAGAAGACAGGGGAGGGTACTATGGCTACACCTTC. Residues: CASSQEDRGGYYGYTF.